The 8 T cell receptor beta chains given below trace back to one sample, sequenced in a study of CD8 T cells in ankylosing spondylitis. Via MiXCR, TCRdb re-called the 5' RACE reads, giving one row per CDR3 protein. The sample has 180,000 or so distinct CDR3 sequences, around 10% seen once. Sequenced material: blood, either unsorted or a sorted T cell fraction (not recorded which). The receptors come from a male donor with ankylosing spondylitis or in good health (not recorded which).

In this sample, this clonotype turned up many times. The rearrangement joins TRBV5-1 to TRBJ1-1; no definite D call. Germline CDR1 is SGHRS and CDR2 is YFSETQ. The CDR3 totals 13 residues. The ends were cut back, 3 bases at V and 3 bases at J, with 9 bases in the middle. CDR3 in DNA: TGCGCCAGCAGCTCTGGGTTGGACACTGAAGCTTTCTTT. Residues: CASSSGLDTEAFF. Looking up the rest from reference TRBV5-1 and TRBJ1-1 gives the full variable domain: KAGVTQTPRYLIKTRGQQVTLSCSPISGHRSVSWYQQTPGQGLQFLFEYFSETQRNKGNFPGRFSGRQFSNSRSEMNVSTLELGDSALYLCASSSGLDTEAFFGQGTRLTVV.

Note on this clonotype: This sequence may be a read error, since a much larger clone differs from it by one base. The chain has TRBV10-3 and TRBJ2-3; D remains ambiguous. With 4 bases removed from V and 0 bases from J, the gap between germline ends came to 8 bases. The germline gives CDR1 ENHRY, CDR2 SYGVKD. CDR3 length equals 14 residues. CDR3 in amino acids: CAISAVGSTDTQYF. The CDR3 coding sequence is TGTGCCATCAGTGCAGTGGGCAGCACAGATACGCAGTATTTT.

This clonotype was observed at least ten times. The chain employs TRBV6-5 and TRBJ2-1; the D call may be TRBD1 or TRBD2 (5 bases each). Trimming left V 4 bases short and J 9 bases short, with 25 bases between. The CDR3 sequence is 17 residues long. Germline loops: CDR1 MNHEY, CDR2 SVGAGI. The CDR3 nucleotides read TGTGCCAGCAGTTTCACTCGGACTCGTAGCAGGGTTGGTGAGCAGTTCTTC. Amino acids: CASSFTRTRSRVGEQFF.

This clonotype was seen more than once but under ten times. The CDR3 spells CASSFRSLGEQFF. The CDR3 DNA reads TGTGCCAGCAGTTTTAGGTCCTTGGGTGAGCAGTTCTTC. The chain is built from TRBV12-3 or TRBV12-4 and TRBJ2-1; D remains ambiguous. There are 13 residues in the CDR3. V lost 3 bases, J lost 9 bases, and 12 bases lay in between.

This clonotype was detected a few times. CDR3 amino acids: CSARPGPPLHGNSPLHF. The CDR3 DNA is TGCAGTGCTAGGCCGGGACCGCCACTTCACGGGAATTCACCCCTCCACTTT. The V and J genes are TRBV20-1 and TRBJ1-6; D possibly corresponds to TRBD1 (5 bases). Germline CDR1 and CDR2: DFQATT and SNEGSKA (reference sequence). This CDR3 is 17 amino acids long. V lost 3 bases, J lost 7 bases, and 22 bases lay in between.

This clonotype has a count of ten or more. The chain is built from TRBV20-1 and TRBJ1-6; 8 nucleotides align to TRBD1. The CDR3 loop spans 16 amino acids. Trimming at V came to 6 bases and at J to 4 bases, leaving 11 bases not matched to a gene. The germline V gene has CDR1 DFQATT and CDR2 SNEGSKA (reference sequence). CDR3 sequence reads: CSARGQGGGYNSPLHF. DNA of the CDR3: TGCAGTGCCCGAGGACAGGGCGGAGGGTATAATTCACCCCTCCACTTT.

The V call is TRBV10-3, the J call TRBJ1-2, with TRBD1 matching 8 bases. The germline V gene has CDR1 ENHRY and CDR2 SYGVKD. The J segment lost 5 bases and the V segment lost 9 bases, leaving 5 bases of the junction unmatched. This CDR3 has 12 residues. The CDR3 sequence: CAMGTGGYGYTF. Written as DNA, the CDR3 is TGTGCCATGGGGACAGGTGGATATGGCTACACCTTC.

This clonotype was counted ten times or more. CDR3 sequence reads: CASSLGGLWGQNTEAFF. CDR3 bases: TGCGCCAGCAGCCTTGGCGGATTGTGGGGACAGAACACTGAAGCTTTCTTT. The rearrangement links TRBV5-1 to TRBJ1-1, with a possible D match to TRBD1 (6 bases). The V gene's germline CDR1 is SGHRS and CDR2 YFSETQ. Trimming removed 4 bases at V and 1 base at J, with 20 bases between. The CDR3 is made up of 17 amino acids.